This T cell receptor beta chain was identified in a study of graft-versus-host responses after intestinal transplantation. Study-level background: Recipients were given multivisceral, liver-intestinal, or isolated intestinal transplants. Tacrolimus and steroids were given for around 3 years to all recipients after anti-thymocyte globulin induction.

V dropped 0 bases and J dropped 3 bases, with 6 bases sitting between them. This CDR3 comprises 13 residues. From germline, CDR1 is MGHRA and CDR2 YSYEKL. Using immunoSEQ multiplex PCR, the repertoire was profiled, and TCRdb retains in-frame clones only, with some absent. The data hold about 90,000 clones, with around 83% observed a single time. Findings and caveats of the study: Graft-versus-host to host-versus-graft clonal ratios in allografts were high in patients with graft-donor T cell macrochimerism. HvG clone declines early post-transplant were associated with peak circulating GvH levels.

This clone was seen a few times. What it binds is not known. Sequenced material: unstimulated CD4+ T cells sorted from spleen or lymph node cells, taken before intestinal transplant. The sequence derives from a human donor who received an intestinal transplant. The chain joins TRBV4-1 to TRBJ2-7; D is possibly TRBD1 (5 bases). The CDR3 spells CASSQEDSYEQYF. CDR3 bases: TGCGCCAGCAGCCAAGAAGACAGCTACGAGCAGTACTTC.